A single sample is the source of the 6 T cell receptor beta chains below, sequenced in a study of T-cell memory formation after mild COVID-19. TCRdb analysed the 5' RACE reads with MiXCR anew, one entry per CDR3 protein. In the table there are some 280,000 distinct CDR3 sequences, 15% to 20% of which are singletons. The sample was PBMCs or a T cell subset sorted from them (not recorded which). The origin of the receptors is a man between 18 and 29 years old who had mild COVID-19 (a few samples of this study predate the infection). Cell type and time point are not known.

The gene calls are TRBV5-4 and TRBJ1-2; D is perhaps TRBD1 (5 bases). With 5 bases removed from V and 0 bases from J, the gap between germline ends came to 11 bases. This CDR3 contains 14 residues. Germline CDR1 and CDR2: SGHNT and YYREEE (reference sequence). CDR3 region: CASRGTETNYGYTF. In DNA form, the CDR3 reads TGTGCCAGCAGGGGGACCGAGACTAACTATGGCTACACCTTC.

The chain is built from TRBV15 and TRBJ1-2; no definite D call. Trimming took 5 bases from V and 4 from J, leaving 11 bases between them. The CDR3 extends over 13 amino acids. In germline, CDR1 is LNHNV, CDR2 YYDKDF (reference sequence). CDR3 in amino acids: CATSWDISYGYTF. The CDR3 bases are TGTGCCACCAGCTGGGATATATCCTATGGCTACACCTTC.

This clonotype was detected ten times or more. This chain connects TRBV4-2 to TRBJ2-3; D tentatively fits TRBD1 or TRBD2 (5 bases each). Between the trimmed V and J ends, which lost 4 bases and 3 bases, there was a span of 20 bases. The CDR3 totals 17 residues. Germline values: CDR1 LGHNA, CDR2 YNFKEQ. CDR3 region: CASSPTGQGVSTDTQYF. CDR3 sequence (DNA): TGTGCCAGCAGCCCAACGGGGCAGGGAGTTTCGACAGATACGCAGTATTTT.

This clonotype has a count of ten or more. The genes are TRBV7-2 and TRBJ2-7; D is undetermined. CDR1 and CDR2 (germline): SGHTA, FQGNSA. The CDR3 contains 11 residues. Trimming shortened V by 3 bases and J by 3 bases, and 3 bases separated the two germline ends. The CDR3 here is CASSFYYEQYF. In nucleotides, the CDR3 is TGTGCCAGCAGCTTTTACTACGAGCAGTACTTC.

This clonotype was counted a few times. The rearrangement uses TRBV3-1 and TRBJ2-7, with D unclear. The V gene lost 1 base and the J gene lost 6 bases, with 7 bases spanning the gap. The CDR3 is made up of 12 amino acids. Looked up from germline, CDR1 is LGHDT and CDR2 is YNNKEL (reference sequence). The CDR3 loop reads CASSQVDAEQYF. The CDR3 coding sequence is TGTGCCAGCAGCCAAGTTGATGCCGAGCAGTACTTC.

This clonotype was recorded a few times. CDR3 bases: TGCAGTGCTAGAGTGGCGACGGGGGGAAGTCATGAGCAGTTCTTC. It is translated as CSARVATGGSHEQFF. The chain couples TRBV20-1 to TRBJ2-1; TRBD2 matches 7 bases. Germline CDR1 DFQATT, CDR2 SNEGSKA (reference sequence). V lost 1 base, J lost 8 bases, and 11 bases stayed unmatched. CDR3 size: 15 residues.